A single sample is the source of the 3 T cell receptor beta chains below, sequenced in a study of monozygotic twins with inflammatory bowel disease. One entry per CDR3 protein, without DNA, is what TCRdb gives after re-calling the 5' RACE reads. This repertoire includes 310,000 or so distinct CDR3 sequences. The sequencing input was blood. The receptors come from a human donor with ulcerative colitis or Crohn's disease, or a healthy co-twin of an affected twin (not recorded which).

V gene TRBV9 combines with J gene TRBJ2-1. Germline CDR1 SGDLS, CDR2 YYNGEE. This CDR3 comprises 14 residues. This CDR3 is CASSVGGVNNEQFF.

The genes are TRBV28 and TRBJ2-5. Germline CDR1 reads MDHEN; CDR2 reads SYDVKM. The CDR3 sequence is 13 residues long. CDR3 region: CASSLFLIETQYF.

This chain connects TRBV29-1 to TRBJ2-1; TCRdb calls TRBD1, which cannot be checked without DNA. This CDR3 has 16 residues. In germline, CDR1 is SQVTM, CDR2 ANQGSEA. CDR3 protein: CSVGGTGESSYNEQFF.